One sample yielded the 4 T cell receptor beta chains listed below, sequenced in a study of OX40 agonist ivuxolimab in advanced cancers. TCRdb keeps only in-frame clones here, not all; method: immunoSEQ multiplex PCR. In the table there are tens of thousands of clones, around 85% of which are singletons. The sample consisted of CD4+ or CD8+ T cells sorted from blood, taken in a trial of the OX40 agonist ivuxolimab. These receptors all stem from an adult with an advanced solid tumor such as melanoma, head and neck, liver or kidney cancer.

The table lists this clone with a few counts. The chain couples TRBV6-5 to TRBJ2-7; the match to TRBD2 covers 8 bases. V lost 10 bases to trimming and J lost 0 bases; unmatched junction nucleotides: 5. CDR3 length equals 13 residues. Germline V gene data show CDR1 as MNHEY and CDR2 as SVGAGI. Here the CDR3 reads CATLSGSSYEQYF. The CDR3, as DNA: TGTGCCACTTTGAGCGGGAGCTCCTACGAGCAGTACTTC.

CDR3 sequence (DNA): TGTGCCAGCAGGAGGCCACTCTCTGGGGCCAACGTCCTGACTTTC. It translates to CASRRPLSGANVLTF. V gene TRBV28 combines with J gene TRBJ2-6; no definite D call. V dropped 6 bases and J dropped 0 bases, with 9 bases sitting between them. The CDR3 runs to 15 residues. Germline V CDR1 and CDR2: MDHEN, SYDVKM.

The CDR3 DNA reads as TGCGCCAGCAGCAACGGTTTGGGCACTGAAGCTTTCTTT. Translated: CASSNGLGTEAFF. The rearrangement uses TRBV5-1 and TRBJ1-1; D not resolved. V was shortened by 4 bases and J by 4 bases, with 11 bases between the two germline ends. Germline-derived CDR1 and CDR2 are SGHRS and YFSETQ. This CDR3 spans 13 amino acids. The full variable domain, in which reference TRBV5-1 and TRBJ1-1 provide the parts outside the CDR3, is KAGVTQTPRYLIKTRGQQVTLSCSPISGHRSVSWYQQTPGQGLQFLFEYFSETQRNKGNFPGRFSGRQFSNSRSEMNVSTLELGDSALYLCASSNGLGTEAFFGQGTRLTVV.

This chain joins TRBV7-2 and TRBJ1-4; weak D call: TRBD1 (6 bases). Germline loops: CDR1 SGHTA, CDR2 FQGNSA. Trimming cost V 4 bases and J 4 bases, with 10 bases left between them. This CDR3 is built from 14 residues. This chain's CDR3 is CASSSGGGNEKLFF. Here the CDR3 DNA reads TGTGCCAGCAGCTCGGGGGGCGGTAATGAAAAACTGTTTTTT.